The next 27 T cell receptor beta chains were all read from a single sample in a study of response to subunit inactivated influenza vaccine (dated by TCRdb to the late 2010s). Libraries came from RT-PCR. Sequencing relied on an Illumina HiSeq 2500. Using fastp at Q25 and MiXCR, TCRdb reprocessed the public reads and kept productive beta chains. Each entry merges the rows of one CDR3 protein and shows their most common DNA and genes. Across this sample there are about half a million distinct CDR3 sequences, with about 7.6% seen only once. 10% to 15% of the sample goes to the ten largest clones. This material consisted of PBMCs from blood, taken 23 months after vaccination. Receptor source: a man between 50 and 75 years old who received an inactivated influenza vaccine. Donor details come from another sample of the same person, matched by shared clones.

This clonotype turned up a few times. CDR3 region: CASSYSPVWDTEAFF. The CDR3 bases are TGTGCCAGCAGTTACTCTCCGGTATGGGACACTGAAGCTTTCTTT. V usage is TRBV6-2 or TRBV6-3 and J usage is TRBJ1-1; D gene ambiguous. This CDR3 is 15 amino acids long. From germline, CDR1 is MNHEY and CDR2 SVGEGT. V dropped 0 bases and J dropped 3 bases, with 11 bases sitting between them.

This clonotype was seen a few times. The chain links TRBV6-1 to TRBJ2-1, with TRBD2 matching over 7 bases. CDR3 size: 14 residues. Losses at the gene ends were 7 bases for V and 8 bases for J; bases not matched to a gene: 11. The germline V gene encodes CDR1 MNHNS and CDR2 SASEGT. The CDR3 DNA reads TGTGCCAGCAAGCGAGGGGCGGGAGTCGATGAGCAGTTCTTC. It yields the protein CASKRGAGVDEQFF.

The gene calls are TRBV6-2 or TRBV6-3 and TRBJ2-7, with TRBD2 matching 13 bases. The V segment lost 5 bases and the J segment 3 bases; nucleotides outside the gene matches: 19. CDR1 MNHEY and CDR2 SVGEGT come from the germline V gene. The CDR3 spans 20 residues. The chain's CDR3 is CASSPHVRTSGRRWDYEQYF. DNA of the CDR3: TGTGCCAGCAGTCCCCACGTCCGGACTAGCGGGAGACGGTGGGACTACGAGCAGTACTTC.

This chain uses TRBV7-9 with TRBJ2-1; 8 nucleotides match TRBD2. CDR3 length equals 16 residues. Germline-derived CDR1 and CDR2 are SEHNR and FQNEAQ (reference sequence). Trimming removed 3 bases from V and 4 bases from J; junction bases left unmatched: 8. The CDR3 spells CASSFLDSGAYNEQFF. The CDR3 DNA is TGTGCCAGCAGCTTTTTGGATAGCGGGGCTTACAATGAGCAGTTCTTC.

The sample holds many counts of this clonotype. V and J are TRBV28 and TRBJ2-7, with a weak D call TRBD2 (5 bases). The CDR3 consists of 17 residues. Trimming shortened V by 3 bases and J by 0 bases, and 18 bases separated the two germline ends. Germline values: CDR1 MDHEN, CDR2 SYDVKM. The CDR3 bases are TGTGCCAGCAGTTTGCGGGTAGAACTAAGGAGCTCCTACGAGCAGTACTTC. Translated, it gives CASSLRVELRSSYEQYF.

The chain carries TRBV28 and TRBJ2-7, with D possibly matching TRBD1 (5 bases). V was shortened by 1 base and J by 3 bases, with 10 bases between the two germline ends. Germline V CDR1 and CDR2: MDHEN, SYDVKM. The CDR3 runs to 14 residues. CDR3 protein: CASSLFQGFYEQYF. DNA for the CDR3: TGTGCCAGCAGTTTATTTCAGGGCTTCTACGAGCAGTACTTC.

The table lists this clonotype with many counts. This chain connects TRBV27 to TRBJ2-7; 9 positions match TRBD2. Germline-derived CDR1 and CDR2 are MNHEY and SMNVEV (reference sequence). The CDR3 covers 11 residues. The J segment lost 6 bases and the V segment lost 8 bases, leaving 2 bases of the junction unmatched. The CDR3 bases are TGTGCCAGCCTTAGCGGGAGCGAGCAGTACTTC. Encoded protein: CASLSGSEQYF.

V is TRBV6-1 and J is TRBJ2-1; TRBD1 agrees at 7 bases. V was pared by 6 bases and J by 3 bases, with 14 bases of the junction left unmatched. The germline V gene has CDR1 MNHNS and CDR2 SASEGT. CDR3 length: 17 residues. CDR3 DNA sequence: TGTGCCAGCAGCGATCCCCGGACAGGATCCATCTACAATGAGCAGTTCTTC. Translation: CASSDPRTGSIYNEQFF.

This clonotype was observed many times. The chain joins TRBV5-1 to TRBJ1-1; 9 nucleotides line up with TRBD1. Germline CDR1 SGHRS, CDR2 YFSETQ. CDR3 size: 15 residues. The trim removed 1 base at V and 3 bases at J, leaving 4 bases unmatched. The CDR3 here is CASSLLQGADTEAFF. CDR3 coding DNA: TGCGCCAGCAGCTTGTTACAGGGGGCGGACACTGAAGCTTTCTTT. The full variable domain, its missing parts supplied by reference TRBV5-1 and TRBJ1-1, is KAGVTQTPRYLIKTRGQQVTLSCSPISGHRSVSWYQQTPGQGLQFLFEYFSETQRNKGNFPGRFSGRQFSNSRSEMNVSTLELGDSALYLCASSLLQGADTEAFFGQGTRLTVV.

This clonotype was seen ten or more times. V is TRBV11-2 and J is TRBJ2-1; TRBD2 matches at 8 bases. The CDR3 loop spans 17 amino acids. Trimming cost V 0 bases and J 0 bases; bases outside gene matches: 4. Germline loops: CDR1 SGHAT, CDR2 FQNNGV. The CDR3 DNA is TGTGCCAGCAGCTTAGACCCAGCGGGAGTCTCCTACAATGAGCAGTTCTTC. This gives the protein CASSLDPAGVSYNEQFF. Full variable domain (outside the CDR3, taken from reference TRBV11-2 and TRBJ2-1): EAGVAQSPRYKIIEKRQSVAFWCNPISGHATLYWYQQILGQGPKLLIQFQNNGVVDDSQLPKDRFSAERLKGVDSTLKIQPAKLEDSAVYLCASSLDPAGVSYNEQFFGPGTRLTVL.

The chain carries TRBV12-3 or TRBV12-4 and TRBJ2-2, with a tentative D call TRBD2 (6 bases). The CDR3 length is 15 residues. The V gene lost 3 bases and the J gene lost 2 bases, with 10 bases spanning the gap. This CDR3 reads CASSLEGFNTGELFF. CDR3 DNA: TGTGCCAGCAGTTTGGAGGGTTTCAACACCGGGGAGCTGTTTTTT.

This clonotype was recorded at least ten times. The chain employs TRBV5-6 and TRBJ1-2, with D possibly matching TRBD1 (5 bases). This CDR3 is built from 14 residues. V lost 3 bases and J 4 bases, leaving 13 bases between the germline ends. In germline, CDR1 is SGHDT, CDR2 YYEEEE. CDR3 region: CASSSRGRGYGYTF. In nucleotides, the CDR3 is TGTGCCAGCAGCTCCCGAGGTAGGGGCTATGGCTACACCTTC.

This clonotype was picked up a small number of times. The rearrangement joins TRBV3-1 to TRBJ2-7; TRBD2 matches at 12 bases. With 4 bases clipped from V and 2 bases from J, the junction kept 12 bases outside the gene matches. This CDR3 spans 18 amino acids. Per germline, CDR1 LGHDT and CDR2 YNNKEL (reference sequence). The CDR3 region is CASSLHRASGRATYEQYF. The CDR3 DNA is TGTGCCAGCAGCCTCCACCGGGCTAGCGGGAGGGCCACCTACGAGCAGTACTTC.

In this sample, this clonotype turned up many times. This chain uses TRBV20-1 with TRBJ2-1, with 9 nucleotides matching TRBD2. Germline values: CDR1 DFQATT, CDR2 SNEGSKA (reference sequence). The CDR3 length is 16 residues. After removal of 6 bases from V and 9 bases from J, the junction contained 18 bases not matched to a gene. The CDR3 sequence is CSAQRHSGGRVGEQFF. The CDR3 region has the DNA TGCAGTGCCCAACGCCACAGCGGGGGGCGGGTTGGTGAGCAGTTCTTC.

This clonotype was counted at least ten times. The V gene is TRBV7-2, the J gene TRBJ1-5; tentatively, D is TRBD1 (5 bases). The length of the CDR3 is 14 residues. The V end was cut by 6 bases, the J end by 4 bases, with 13 bases between. CDR1 is SGHTA, CDR2 FQGNSA, per germline. This chain's CDR3 is CASRAGTENQPQHF. The CDR3 nucleotides read TGTGCCAGCAGGGCCGGGACGGAGAATCAGCCCCAGCATTTT.

The table lists this clonotype with a few counts. This chain connects TRBV7-9 to TRBJ2-7, with D hard to call. CDR1 and CDR2 (germline): SEHNR, FQNEAQ (reference sequence). The CDR3 length is 16 residues. V was clipped by 0 bases and J by 0 bases, with 12 bases between them. CDR3 nucleotide sequence: TGTGCCAGCAGCTTAGCTCCGAGCGCGGACTCCTACGAGCAGTACTTC. This gives the protein CASSLAPSADSYEQYF. Combining the CDR3 with reference TRBV7-9 and TRBJ2-7 gives the whole variable domain DTGVSQNPRHKITKRGQNVTFRCDPISEHNRLYWYRQTLGQGPEFLTYFQNEAQLEKSRLLSDRFSAERPKGSFSTLEIQRTEQGDSAMYLCASSLAPSADSYEQYFGPGTRLTVT.

This clonotype came up many times. The gene calls are TRBV12-3 or TRBV12-4 and TRBJ2-1, with D possibly being TRBD2 (6 bases). The CDR3 extends over 14 amino acids. The V end was cut by 5 bases, the J end by 9 bases, with 17 bases between. Here the CDR3 DNA reads TGTGCCAGCAGTCTATGGGACTCCGTGCGTGAGCAGTTCTTC. Its translation: CASSLWDSVREQFF.

The V and J genes are TRBV15 and TRBJ2-5, with D unclear. The length of the CDR3 is 14 residues. Germline V gene sequence: CDR1 LNHNV, CDR2 YYDKDF (reference sequence). Trimming removed 0 bases from V and 4 bases from J, with 9 bases in between. The chain's CDR3 is CATSRDGSRETQYF. CDR3 bases: TGTGCCACCAGCAGAGATGGTAGTCGAGAGACCCAGTACTTC. The full variable domain, with the rest looked up from reference TRBV15 and TRBJ2-5, is DAMVIQNPRYQVTQFGKPVTLSCSQTLNHNVMYWYQQKSSQAPKLLFHYYDKDFNNEADTPDNFQSRRPNTSFCFLDIRSPGLGDTAMYLCATSRDGSRETQYFGPGTRLLVL.

This clonotype was seen repeatedly, ten times or more. V gene TRBV10-1 combines with J gene TRBJ2-3, with no clear D. V lost 6 bases and J lost 2, with 9 bases in between. CDR1 is WNHNN, CDR2 SYGVQD, per germline (reference sequence). The CDR3 totals 13 residues. CDR3 coding DNA: TGCGCCAGCAGGCCCAGTTCCACAGATACGCAGTATTTT. Encoded protein: CASRPSSTDTQYF.

There are many counts of this clonotype. The chain combines TRBV12-3 or TRBV12-4 with TRBJ2-3; the match to TRBD1 covers 8 bases. The trim removed 3 bases at V and 3 bases at J, leaving 8 bases unmatched. The CDR3 loop spans 16 amino acids. CDR3: CASSFSVQGATDTQYF. CDR3 coding DNA: TGTGCCAGCAGTTTTTCAGTGCAGGGGGCAACAGATACGCAGTATTTT.

This clonotype showed up just a few times. The genes are TRBV5-4 and TRBJ1-5; tentative D call: TRBD1 (5 bases). The CDR3 is made up of 15 amino acids. Trimming left V 0 bases short and J 3 bases short, with 10 bases between. CDR1 and CDR2 (germline): SGHNT, YYREEE (reference sequence). The CDR3 here is CASSLEPGNNQPQHF. The DNA for the CDR3 is TGTGCCAGCAGCTTGGAACCAGGGAACAATCAGCCCCAGCATTTT.

CDR3 loop: CASSPSWGEEQFF. The CDR3 DNA reads TGTGCCAGCAGCCCCTCCTGGGGGGAAGAGCAGTTCTTC. The chain has TRBV5-6 and TRBJ2-1; D perhaps matches TRBD2 (6 bases). V was clipped by 4 bases and J by 10 bases, with 15 bases between them. The CDR3 covers 13 residues. The germline V gene has CDR1 SGHDT and CDR2 YYEEEE. The variable domain in full, completed from reference TRBV5-6 and TRBJ2-1, reads DAGVTQSPTHLIKTRGQQVTLRCSPKSGHDTVSWYQQALGQGPQFIFQYYEEEERQRGNFPDRFSGHQFPNYSSELNVNALLLGDSALYLCASSPSWGEEQFFGPGTRLTVL.

This chain links TRBV5-5 with TRBJ2-5, with 9 bases fitting TRBD2. The junction had 12 bases not matched to a gene; V was cut back by 2 bases and J by 4 bases. Germline V gene data show CDR1 as SGHKS and CDR2 as YYEKEE (reference sequence). The CDR3 spans 17 residues. The CDR3 DNA reads as TGTGCCAGCAGCTTTACCGGGAAACTAGCGGGTACAGAGACCCAGTACTTC. Translating gives CASSFTGKLAGTETQYF.

The chain couples TRBV25-1 to TRBJ2-5; no clear D. CDR1 and CDR2 (germline): MGHDK, SYGVNS. This CDR3 has 15 amino acids. V lost 3 bases and J 4 bases, leaving 15 bases between the germline ends. CDR3 in DNA: TGTGCCAGCAGTGACAATCGGGCCTTGGGAGAGACCCAGTACTTC. Residues: CASSDNRALGETQYF.

This clonotype was detected a few times. This sequence joins TRBV19 and TRBJ2-5; unclear D gene. Germline values: CDR1 LNHDA, CDR2 SQIVND (reference sequence). Deletions cut 4 bases from V and 1 base from J, with 7 bases between. CDR3 length: 13 amino acids. CDR3 sequence reads: CASSRWIQETQYF. The CDR3 nucleotides read TGTGCCAGTAGTAGATGGATCCAAGAGACCCAGTACTTC.

This clonotype was recorded many times. The gene calls are TRBV3-1 and TRBJ1-1; 10 bases line up with TRBD1. The CDR3 is 14 residues long. V trimming: 9 bases; J trimming: 5 bases; junction bases outside the gene matches: 9. CDR1 LGHDT and CDR2 YNNKEL come from the germline V gene (reference sequence). CDR3: CASSLTGGRTEAFF. The CDR3 DNA reads as TGTGCCAGTAGTCTGACAGGGGGCCGAACTGAAGCTTTCTTT. Filled out from reference TRBV3-1 and TRBJ1-1, the complete variable domain reads DTAVSQTPKYLVTQMGNDKSIKCEQNLGHDTMYWYKQDSKKFLKIMFSYNNKELIINETVPNRFSPKSPDKAHLNLHINSLELGDSAVYFCASSLTGGRTEAFFGQGTRLTVV.

This rearrangement joins TRBV9 to TRBJ2-1, with 12 bases aligning to TRBD2. The germline V gene encodes CDR1 SGDLS and CDR2 YYNGEE. Germline trimming cut 2 bases from V and 4 bases from J; bases unmatched to any gene: 1. This CDR3 has 15 amino acids. The CDR3 DNA sequence: TGTGCCAGCAGCGTCCTAGCGGGAGGGTACAATGAGCAGTTCTTC. As protein: CASSVLAGGYNEQFF.